This T cell receptor beta chain derives from a study of siplizumab effects on memory and regulatory T cells. Sequencing used immunoSEQ multiplex PCR; TCRdb keeps in-frame clones, though not all of them. Of 60,000 to 80,000 clones listed, 83% were seen once; the top ten hold less than 4%. The sequencing input was memory CD4+ T cells sorted from blood. The source of this sequence is a human donor in good health.

Here the CDR3 DNA reads TGTGCCAGCAGCTTAGTGGGACAGGGTTCAGATACGCAGTATTTT. Residues: CASSLVGQGSDTQYF. The rearrangement joins TRBV7-9 to TRBJ2-3, with 9 bases identical to TRBD1. The CDR3 is made up of 15 amino acids. Germline trimming cut 1 base from V and 4 bases from J; bases unmatched to any gene: 3. Germline loops: CDR1 SEHNR, CDR2 FQNEAQ (reference sequence).